One T cell receptor (beta chain) is described in this entry. Its antigen is unknown. Both TCR beta VDJ combination and CDR3 sequence profiling were carried out. Genomic DNA was the template for this profiling. TCRdb analysed the reads with MiXCR anew, one entry per CDR3 protein. Counted here are some 190,000 distinct CDR3 sequences, around 59% occurring once; the ten biggest clones make up about 15%. The data were obtained in a study of CD8+CD57+ T cells in acquired aplastic anemia. Overall study context: Isolated CD4+ and CD8+ cells, once sorted, yielded DNA averaging around 3 ug.

Regarding the study as a whole: Patients and controls shared 25 to 30 CD8+ CDR3 sequences, which appeared highly expressed in patients and within their immunodominant clones.

Input material: sorted CD4+, CD8+, or CD8+CD57+ T cells (not recorded which) from PBMCs. This receptor was identified in a human donor in good health, serving as a control.

The CDR3 bases are TGTGCCAGCAGCGAAGACAGAAGCTACGAGCAGTACTTC. Translated: CASSEDRSYEQYF. J is TRBJ2-7 and V is TRBV7-2, with D possibly matching TRBD1 (5 bases). Germline loops: CDR1 SGHTA, CDR2 FQGNSA. The CDR3 runs to 13 residues. V was cut by 5 bases and J by 3 bases, with 11 bases left in between.